Below are 28 T cell receptor beta chains sequenced from a single sample in a study of T cells expressing NK-cell markers. After re-calling the 5' RACE reads, TCRdb lists one entry per CDR3 protein, DNA absent. The table lists around 8,000 distinct CDR3 sequences, with less than 11% in the top ten. The sample consisted of blood T cells: a sorted CD56 or NKG2C T cell subset, CD4+ or CD8+ T cells, or bulk PBMC T cells (not recorded which). The receptors were gathered from a man between 18 and 35 years old in good health.

J is TRBJ2-7 and V is TRBV6-2 or TRBV6-3; the TCRdb call, TRBD1, lacks DNA for checking. Germline CDR1 is MNHEY and CDR2 is SVGEGT. CDR3 length equals 17 residues. The CDR3 loop reads CASSPFHPGQGFYEQYF.

This clonotype counts as medium-sized by frequency. The chain uses TRBV4-2 and TRBJ2-7. Germline V lookup: CDR1 LGHNA, CDR2 YNFKEQ. The CDR3 extends over 15 amino acids. This CDR3 reads CASSQVLRGSYEQYF.

This clonotype is deemed medium-sized (0.01 to 0.1%) by its frequency. This chain links TRBV20-1 with TRBJ2-3; TCRdb lists TRBD2, though no DNA is available to test this call. This CDR3 is 19 amino acids long. CDR1 DFQATT and CDR2 SNEGSKA come from the germline V gene (reference sequence). CDR3 sequence reads: CSARVPGLAGIPITDTQYF.

The rearrangement links TRBV6-2 or TRBV6-3 to TRBJ2-2; lacking DNA, the TRBD2 call made by TCRdb goes unchecked. Germline-derived CDR1 and CDR2 are MNHEY and SVGEGT. This CDR3 is 15 amino acids long. The CDR3 sequence is CASSYRREWTGELFF.

This sequence joins TRBV11-2 and TRBJ2-2; TCRdb designates TRBD2, a call that cannot be tested without DNA. Germline CDR1 and CDR2: SGHAT and FQNNGV. CDR3 size: 17 residues. CDR3 loop: CASSFLSGRAHTGELFF.

This clonotype registers medium-sized by frequency. This chain connects TRBV7-2 to TRBJ2-7; TCRdb selects TRBD1, and the lack of DNA leaves this call unchecked. Per germline, CDR1 SGHTA and CDR2 FQGNSA. The CDR3 loop spans 17 amino acids. CDR3 protein: CASSPAPVGGITYEQYF.

Its frequency marks this clonotype as medium-sized. V gene TRBV6-2 or TRBV6-3 combines with J gene TRBJ2-1; TCRdb designates TRBD2, a call that cannot be tested without DNA. The CDR3 loop spans 16 amino acids. Germline V gene sequence: CDR1 MNHEY, CDR2 SVGEGT. The CDR3 sequence: CASRPPGLALQTGQFF.

The J gene is TRBJ2-4, the V gene TRBV11-2. The length of the CDR3 is 13 residues. In germline, CDR1 is SGHAT, CDR2 FQNNGV. The CDR3 sequence: CASSRFDLGIQYF.

The chain is built from TRBV7-3 and TRBJ2-7; TCRdb gives TRBD1 as the D gene, but with no DNA this cannot be confirmed. The length of the CDR3 is 16 residues. Germline V gene data show CDR1 as SGHTA and CDR2 as FQGTGA. CDR3 in amino acids: CASKETLQGCSYEQYF. Full variable domain (missing parts from reference TRBV7-3 and TRBJ2-7): GAGVSQTPSNKVTEKGKYVELRCDPISGHTALYWYRQSLGQGPEFLIYFQGTGAADDSGLPNDRFFAVRPEGSVSTLKIQRTERGDSAVYLCASKETLQGCSYEQYFGPGTRLTVT.

This rearrangement joins TRBV7-2 to TRBJ2-1; TCRdb picks TRBD1, but there is no DNA to check that call. The CDR3 runs to 15 residues. Germline CDR1 is SGHTA and CDR2 is FQGNSA. This CDR3 is CASSPRGASGNEQFF.

The chain is built from TRBV30 and TRBJ1-2; as DNA is missing, the TRBD1 call by TCRdb cannot be tested. The CDR3 length is 15 residues. In germline, CDR1 is GTSNPN, CDR2 SVGIG (reference sequence). CDR3 residues: CAWSVRRPGNYGYTF.

The gene calls are TRBV2 and TRBJ2-1; no DNA is available, so the TRBD2 call from TCRdb remains unchecked. The CDR3 has 16 amino acids. CDR1 is SNHLY, CDR2 FYNNEI, per germline. The CDR3 region is CASSPGLAGHYNEQFF.

The rearrangement uses TRBV25-1 and TRBJ2-3; checking the TCRdb D call of TRBD1 is not possible without DNA. Germline V gene sequence: CDR1 MGHDK, CDR2 SYGVNS. The CDR3 has 15 residues. The CDR3 loop is CASSFPTGSTDTQYF.

Its frequency marks this clonotype as medium-sized. The chain employs TRBV28 and TRBJ1-5; there is no DNA to check the TCRdb D call of TRBD1. The CDR3 is 13 amino acids. The germline V gene encodes CDR1 MDHEN and CDR2 SYDVKM. CDR3 protein: CASTTGVNQPQHF.

This chain joins TRBV28 and TRBJ1-3; TCRdb proposes TRBD1, but this gene call is untestable without DNA. The CDR3 is 17 residues long. The V gene's germline CDR1 is MDHEN and CDR2 SYDVKM. CDR3 sequence reads: CASSPIPGRRTGNTIYF. Variable domain in full (rest from reference TRBV28 and TRBJ1-3): DVKVTQSSRYLVKRTGEKVFLECVQDMDHENMFWYRQDPGLGLRLIYFSYDVKMKEKGDIPEGYSVSREKKERFSLILESASTNQTSMYLCASSPIPGRRTGNTIYFGEGSWLTVV.

This clonotype shows up as medium-sized by frequency. This chain links TRBV6-2 or TRBV6-3 with TRBJ2-1; TCRdb picks TRBD2, but there is no DNA to check that call. CDR1 is MNHEY and CDR2 is SVGEGT in the germline V gene. The CDR3 covers 19 residues. CDR3 protein: CASSYAVAGGPSSYNEQFF.

The genes are TRBV10-3 and TRBJ1-1. The CDR3 spans 15 residues. Germline V CDR1 and CDR2: ENHRY, SYGVKD. CDR3: CAISDPTRNPTEAFF.

This sequence joins TRBV4-3 and TRBJ2-7; the TCRdb D gene call, TRBD1, has no DNA to confirm it. The CDR3 is made up of 14 amino acids. Germline loops: CDR1 LGHNA, CDR2 YSLEER. This CDR3 reads CASSHGQGVYEQYF.

CDR3 amino acids: CASNNPYKIPLHF. The chain has TRBV28 and TRBJ1-6; TCRdb gives TRBD1 as the D gene, but with no DNA this cannot be confirmed. The germline V gene encodes CDR1 MDHEN and CDR2 SYDVKM. The CDR3 loop spans 13 amino acids.

Its frequency marks this clonotype as medium-sized. J is TRBJ2-7 and V is TRBV10-3; TCRdb's assignment of TRBD1 cannot be checked, as there is no DNA. The germline gives CDR1 ENHRY, CDR2 SYGVKD. The CDR3 is made up of 12 amino acids. CDR3 loop: CASGTAPYEQYF.

This clonotype is deemed medium-sized by its frequency. The chain is built from TRBV11-1 and TRBJ2-1; TCRdb designates TRBD1, a call that cannot be tested without DNA. This CDR3 has 13 amino acids. CDR1 is SGHAT, CDR2 FQDESV, per germline (reference sequence). CDR3 in amino acids: CASSQSQGPEQFF.

The chain carries TRBV7-9 and TRBJ2-5. The CDR3 spans 13 residues. The germline V gene has CDR1 SEHNR and CDR2 FQNEAQ (reference sequence). The CDR3 sequence is CASSRRGGETQYF.

The chain carries TRBV2 and TRBJ2-1; the D call from TCRdb, TRBD1, cannot be confirmed without DNA. The length of the CDR3 is 16 residues. Germline assignment: CDR1 SNHLY and CDR2 FYNNEI. This CDR3 is CASSVGGGGPHNEQFF.

The V and J genes are TRBV19 and TRBJ1-1; TCRdb reports TRBD1, a call that lacks DNA to check it against. Germline V gene lookup returns CDR1 LNHDA and CDR2 SQIVND (reference sequence). CDR3 length: 13 amino acids. CDR3 amino acids: CASSSRENTEAFF.

The chain has TRBV10-3 and TRBJ2-3; TCRdb picks TRBD2, but there is no DNA to check that call. CDR1 and CDR2 (germline): ENHRY, SYGVKD. The CDR3 contains 14 residues. Here the CDR3 reads CATRSTGDGDTQYF.

The chain is built from TRBV20-1 and TRBJ1-5; TCRdb designates TRBD1, a call that cannot be tested without DNA. The CDR3 is made up of 13 amino acids. Germline V gene lookup returns CDR1 DFQATT and CDR2 SNEGSKA (reference sequence). CDR3 sequence reads: CSARKGAGQPQHF.

This sequence joins TRBV5-1 and TRBJ1-4; TCRdb's D gene call, TRBD1, goes unchecked for lack of DNA. The CDR3 runs 15 residues. Germline V gene lookup returns CDR1 SGHRS and CDR2 YFSETQ. CDR3 in amino acids: CASSSGTGGNEKLFF.

This clonotype is called medium-sized based on its frequency. The gene calls are TRBV5-5 and TRBJ1-1. The length of the CDR3 is 13 residues. CDR1 and CDR2 from the germline V gene are SGHKS and YYEKEE (reference sequence). CDR3 in amino acids: CASSLVGFTEAFF.